The 19 T cell receptor beta chains below come from one sample, sequenced in a study of breast tumors, draining lymph nodes, adjacent tissues. The lymph nodes were axillary draining lymph nodes from breast cancer patients. TCRdb re-called the multiplex PCR reads with MiXCR, one entry per CDR3 protein. The data contain 150,000 to 200,000 distinct CDR3 sequences, approximately 30% of them singletons. Source material: axillary lymph node tissue. These receptors were obtained from a female donor with breast cancer. Some clones in this sample may be carry-over from other donors' samples.

Points on this clonotype: Germline and junction disagree at one end, which may indicate a read error. V and J are TRBV7-7 and TRBJ2-7, with 12 bases fitting TRBD2. This CDR3 contains 17 residues. The germline V gene encodes CDR1 SSHAT and CDR2 FNYEAQ (reference sequence). Here the CDR3 DNA reads TGTGCTAGCAGCTTAGACGTGACTAGCGGGGGAACCTACGAGCAGTACTTC. Encoded protein: CASSLDVTSGGTYEQYF.

This clonotype was counted many times. The rearrangement joins TRBV6-1 to TRBJ1-3, with 9 bases fitting TRBD1. The CDR3 runs 15 residues. Germline loops: CDR1 MNHNS, CDR2 SASEGT. Trimming took 9 bases from V and 0 from J; bases not matched to a gene: 6. The CDR3 protein is CASTGTGTSGNTIYF. CDR3 DNA sequence: TGTGCCAGTACCGGGACAGGGACCTCTGGAAACACCATATATTTT.

In its sample, this clonotype was seen many times. V gene TRBV24-1 combines with J gene TRBJ2-7; D unclear. The CDR3 is 16 residues long. The germline V gene encodes CDR1 KGHDR and CDR2 SFDVKD. The V gene lost 4 bases and the J gene lost 1 base, with 16 bases spanning the gap. The CDR3 DNA reads as TGTGCCACCAGTGACCCCGCCCAAGGTCCTTCCTACGAGCAGTACTTC. It yields the protein CATSDPAQGPSYEQYF.

Worth noting for this clonotype: Since a much larger clone is just one base distant, this may be a read error. V and J are TRBV3-1 and TRBJ2-3; TRBD2 might be the D (5 bases). The germline V gene encodes CDR1 LGHDT and CDR2 YNNKEL (reference sequence). This CDR3 has 14 amino acids. The CDR3: CASSQAGDGDTRYF. The CDR3 region has the DNA TGTGCCAGCAGCCAAGCCGGGGATGGGGATACGCGGTATTTT.

The V call is TRBV6-6, the J call TRBJ1-1; D not resolved. This CDR3 is built from 11 residues. Germline CDR1 and CDR2: MNHNY and SVGAGI (reference sequence). CDR3 loop: CGSRMSTEAFF. For the CDR3, the DNA is TGTGGTTCGCGGATGAGCACTGAAGCTTTCTTT.

The chain couples TRBV10-3 to TRBJ1-6; D may be TRBD1 (5 bases). V was cut by 2 bases and J by 0 bases, with 14 bases left in between. The CDR3 is 18 amino acids. Germline V gene data show CDR1 as ENHRY and CDR2 as SYGVKD. CDR3: CAISEKAGLSSYNSPLHF. In DNA form, the CDR3 reads TGTGCCATCAGTGAGAAGGCAGGGCTGAGCTCCTATAATTCACCCCTCCACTTT.

This clonotype was observed at least ten times. The V and J genes are TRBV5-6 and TRBJ2-2, with TRBD2 matching 11 bases. V trimming: 0 bases; J trimming: 5 bases; junction bases outside the gene matches: 6. Germline-derived CDR1 and CDR2 are SGHDT and YYEEEE. The CDR3 length is 17 residues. This chain's CDR3 is CASSLGLAGGQTGELFF. The CDR3 DNA sequence: TGTGCCAGCAGCTTGGGGCTAGCGGGAGGCCAAACCGGGGAGCTGTTTTTT.

This clonotype was recorded once. The chain links TRBV12-3 or TRBV12-4 to TRBJ1-3; D unclear. Between the trimmed V and J ends, which lost 6 bases and 2 bases, there was a span of 20 bases. This CDR3 region has 17 residues. The CDR3 region has the DNA TGTGCCAGCAGCCCTTTGCAGCGGGGTAGAGCTGGAAACACCATATATTTT. Protein: CASSPLQRGRAGNTIYF.

This clonotype was observed many times. The genes are TRBV28 and TRBJ1-2; 7 bases map to TRBD1. The CDR3 runs 15 residues. Germline V gene lookup returns CDR1 MDHEN and CDR2 SYDVKM. V was pared by 0 bases and J by 8 bases, with 9 bases of the junction left unmatched. CDR3 region: CASSLWRQGFEGYTF. The CDR3 nucleotides read TGTGCCAGCAGTTTATGGAGACAGGGATTCGAGGGCTACACCTTC.

This clonotype was picked up many times. V is TRBV6-5 and J is TRBJ2-3, with a possible D match to TRBD2 (5 bases). V lost 2 bases to trimming and J lost 0 bases, with 12 bases between them. CDR1 MNHEY and CDR2 SVGAGI come from the germline V gene. The CDR3 contains 16 residues. Here the CDR3 reads CASSYESGASTDTQYF. CDR3 bases: TGTGCCAGCAGTTACGAAAGCGGAGCTAGCACAGATACGCAGTATTTT.

A word on this clonotype: The CDR3 does not end in the conserved phenylalanine or tryptophan, so this is likely a read error. The V call is TRBV28, the J call TRBJ1-1; no firm D call. Germline CDR1 and CDR2: MDHEN and SYDVKM. V lost 3 bases and J lost 4, with 9 bases in between. This CDR3 spans 13 amino acids. CDR3 sequence reads: CASSFPWVTEAFY. The CDR3 DNA reads TGTGCCAGCAGTTTCCCGTGGGTCACTGAAGCTTTCTAT.

The table lists this clonotype with many counts. The chain couples TRBV7-2 to TRBJ2-3, with a tentative D call TRBD2 (6 bases). Per the germline V gene, CDR1 is SGHTA and CDR2 is FQGNSA. With 3 bases removed from V and 2 bases from J, the gap between germline ends came to 12 bases. This CDR3 has 15 amino acids. For the CDR3, the DNA is TGTGCCAGCAGCTTCGTGGCGGGAACCACAGATACGCAGTATTTT. Its protein product is CASSFVAGTTDTQYF. The entire variable domain, with the rest obtained from reference TRBV7-2 and TRBJ2-3, is as follows: GAGVSQSPSNKVTEKGKDVELRCDPISGHTALYWYRQSLGQGLEFLIYFQGNSAPDKSGLPSDRFSAERTGGSVSTLTIQRTQQEDSAVYLCASSFVAGTTDTQYFGPGTRLTVL.

A few counts support this clonotype. The chain's CDR3 is CASSQARTGGTEAFF. CDR3 bases: TGTGCCAGCAGCCAAGCAAGGACAGGAGGGACTGAAGCTTTCTTT. The chain carries TRBV4-2 and TRBJ1-1; 7 nucleotides match TRBD1. The CDR3 is 15 residues long. Germline-derived CDR1 and CDR2 are LGHNA and YNFKEQ. Losses at the gene ends were 1 base for V and 5 bases for J; bases not matched to a gene: 7.

This clonotype was seen repeatedly, ten times or more. This chain uses TRBV6-5 with TRBJ2-4; perhaps D is TRBD1 or TRBD2 (5 bases each). Germline CDR1 reads MNHEY; CDR2 reads SVGAGI. This CDR3 comprises 13 residues. V was clipped by 4 bases and J by 7 bases, with 11 bases between them. The CDR3 bases are TGTGCCAGCAGTTCGATGTGGGGGAACATTCAGTACTTC. Translation: CASSSMWGNIQYF.

This clonotype was found many times. V and J are TRBV9 and TRBJ2-7; D may be TRBD2 (6 bases). Germline V CDR1 and CDR2: SGDLS, YYNGEE. This CDR3 comprises 14 residues. V shed 3 bases and J shed 12 bases, with 22 bases lying between them. CDR3 coding DNA: TGTGCCAGCAGCGGAGCAGGAGGGGTTGGAGATGGGTACTTC. Amino acid sequence: CASSGAGGVGDGYF.

This clonotype came up many times. V gene TRBV19 combines with J gene TRBJ2-7; 15 positions agree with TRBD2. The ends lost 3 bases at V and 3 bases at J; junction bases unmatched: 0. The CDR3 spans 15 residues. Germline values: CDR1 LNHDA, CDR2 SQIVND (reference sequence). The CDR3 DNA reads TGTGCCAGTAGTATGGGACTAGCGGGAGGCTACGAGCAGTACTTC. Translation: CASSMGLAGGYEQYF.

The chain couples TRBV27 to TRBJ1-1; D unclear. Trimming stripped 5 bases from V and 2 bases from J, with 12 bases between. CDR1 MNHEY and CDR2 SMNVEV come from the germline V gene (reference sequence). The CDR3 runs to 14 residues. The CDR3 region is CASSPIRDNTEAFF. CDR3 sequence (DNA): TGTGCCAGCAGTCCGATAAGGGATAACACTGAAGCTTTCTTT.

The chain carries TRBV29-1 and TRBJ2-3; TRBD2 aligns across 11 bases. The trim removed 1 base at V and 6 bases at J, leaving 3 bases unmatched. CDR1 and CDR2 (germline): SQVTM, ANQGSEA. The CDR3 totals 14 residues. CDR3 in DNA: TGCAGCGTTGAAGCTAGCGGGGGGAGGGATACGCAGTATTTT. Residues: CSVEASGGRDTQYF.

This chain joins TRBV20-1 and TRBJ2-2; D call uncertain. Germline assignment: CDR1 DFQATT and CDR2 SNEGSKA (reference sequence). The CDR3 sequence is 15 residues long. Trimming left V 0 bases short and J 8 bases short, with 16 bases between. The DNA of the CDR3 is TGCAGTGCTAGAGATCACGCGGATAGCTCTGGGGAGCTGTTTTTT. This encodes CSARDHADSSGELFF.